This T cell receptor beta chain was found in a study of T cell responses to AZD1222 COVID-19 vaccine (dated by TCRdb to the early 2020s). General notes on the study: Because spike-specific TCR depth and breadth did not differ between the two schedules, AZD1222 recipients who got a second dose at roughly 4 weeks were pooled with those who got a second dose at roughly 12 weeks. A total of about 230 trial participants underwent TCR sequencing, of whom roughly 210 received two doses of AZD1222 and around 26 received two doses of the MenACWY control vaccine. Trial participants were enrolled by age into 18-55, 56-69 and 70-plus year subgroups, with approximately 150, 28 and 58 TCR-sequenced participants respectively. The study at large found these results: Participants were mostly white British and included more females than males, and it was suggested by the authors that clonal diversity may have been underestimated. Conclusions about previously exposed vaccinees are limited, since just 6 or 7 AZD1222 recipients were seropositive for SARS-CoV-2 at baseline. Nearly half of unique spike-specific TCRs reportedly recognized epitopes outside regions mutated in the B.1.351 and B.1.1.7 variants. In the small 56-69-year group, the increase in depth fell short of significance, most likely because of low power. Because no day 14 peak-response samples were available, the repertoires could be characterized only after the peak T cell response. Spike-specific TCR breadth and depth rose significantly after two AZD1222 doses compared with day 0 and with MenACWY recipients. The vaccine-associated CD4 TCRs covered the entire spike protein, and the dominant responses fell in regions 160-218 and 743-854.

For this clone: Its antigen has not been determined. There are no base qualities to consult, and no much larger clone falls within one base.

CDR1 and CDR2, per the germline V gene (reference sequence), are LNHNV and YYDKDF. The CDR3 contains 14 residues, cysteine and phenylalanine counted. Here the CDR3 DNA is all that survives: 42 bases in frame from base 1. Between the V and J ends, shortened by 0 bases and 6 bases respectively, the junction contains 9 bases. The meaning of the sample's time point label: baseline before first vaccination. The vaccinee samples were drawn from two UK trials, COV001 and COV002, one of which was a single-blind randomized controlled phase 2/3 trial testing AZD1222 (ChAdOx1 nCoV-19) in healthy adults. Trial participant PBMC samples were collected at day 0 and day 28 after the second dose for TCRbeta chain sequencing. The CDR3 regions of human TCRbeta chains were subjected to immunosequencing. The published analysis was carried out like this. TCRs in the repertoires were compared against a reference library of SARS-CoV-2-specific TCRs that had been generated with the MIRA antigen-specificity platform. Breadth was defined as the fraction of unique TCRs that were SARS-CoV-2-associated. Depth was defined as the fraction of total T cells that were SARS-CoV-2-associated. Using the MIRA data, each spike-specific TCR was assigned both to the spike region to which the TCR was reactive and to a CD4 or CD8 class. Log10-transformed breadth and depth values were compared by one-way ANOVA with Sidak's multiple comparisons tests. TCRdb re-hosts the immuneACCESS table, in-frame sequences only. Its copies lack some clones; in the studies checked, an unresolved V gene accounts for under half of them, and the cause for the rest is not known. The V and J calls and clone size were taken over from that table, and D and trimming were inferred from the DNA. Here the sample has 150,000 to 200,000 clones; less than 95% occur a single time. The top ten clones comprise about 0.6% of the sample.

This receptor was taken from an adult in good health. The V gene is TRBV15 and the J gene is TRBJ1-5; no confident D gene assignment can be made. The specimen comprised peripheral blood, sampled on day 0 of AZD1222 vaccination. The CDR3 region: CATSRDGESQPQHF. The DNA sequence reads TGTGCCACCAGCAGAGATGGGGAAAGTCAGCCCCAGCATTTT.